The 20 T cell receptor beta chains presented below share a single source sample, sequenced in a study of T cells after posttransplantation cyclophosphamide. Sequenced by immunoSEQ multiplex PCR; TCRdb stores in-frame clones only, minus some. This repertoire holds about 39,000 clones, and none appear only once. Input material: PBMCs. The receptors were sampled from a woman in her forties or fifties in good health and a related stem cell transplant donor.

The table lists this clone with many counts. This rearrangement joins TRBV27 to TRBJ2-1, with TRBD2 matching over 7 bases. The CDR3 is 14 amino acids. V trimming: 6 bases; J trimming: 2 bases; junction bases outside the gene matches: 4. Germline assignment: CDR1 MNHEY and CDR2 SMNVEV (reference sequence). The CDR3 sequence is CASRGAGTYNEQFF. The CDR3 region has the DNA TGTGCCAGCAGGGGAGCGGGGACCTACAATGAGCAGTTCTTC.

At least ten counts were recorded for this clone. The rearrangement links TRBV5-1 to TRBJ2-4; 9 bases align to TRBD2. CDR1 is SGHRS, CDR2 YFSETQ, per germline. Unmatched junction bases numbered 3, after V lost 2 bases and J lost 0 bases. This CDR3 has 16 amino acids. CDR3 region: CASSFSGSLAKNIQYF. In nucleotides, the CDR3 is TGCGCCAGCAGCTTTAGCGGGAGTCTAGCCAAAAACATTCAGTACTTC.

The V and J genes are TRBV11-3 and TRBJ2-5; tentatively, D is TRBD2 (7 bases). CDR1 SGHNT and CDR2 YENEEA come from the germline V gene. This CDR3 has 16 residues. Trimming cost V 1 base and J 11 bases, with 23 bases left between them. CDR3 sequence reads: CASSLVSAGAIKEQYF. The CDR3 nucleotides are TGTGCCAGCAGCTTAGTGTCTGCGGGGGCGATTAAGGAGCAGTACTTC.

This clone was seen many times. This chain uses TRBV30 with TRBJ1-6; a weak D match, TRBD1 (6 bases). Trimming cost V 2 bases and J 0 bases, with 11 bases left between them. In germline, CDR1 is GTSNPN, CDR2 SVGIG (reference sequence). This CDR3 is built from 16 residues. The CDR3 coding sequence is TGTGCCTGGAGTCCAGACAGGAGCTCCTATAATTCACCCCTCCACTTT. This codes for CAWSPDRSSYNSPLHF.

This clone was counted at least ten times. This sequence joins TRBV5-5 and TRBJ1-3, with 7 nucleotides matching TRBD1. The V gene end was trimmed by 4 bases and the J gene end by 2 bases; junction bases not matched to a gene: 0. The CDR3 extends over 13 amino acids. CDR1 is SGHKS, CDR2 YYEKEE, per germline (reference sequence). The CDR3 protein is CASSGTAGNTIYF. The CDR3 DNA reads TGTGCCAGCAGCGGGACAGCTGGAAACACCATATATTTT.

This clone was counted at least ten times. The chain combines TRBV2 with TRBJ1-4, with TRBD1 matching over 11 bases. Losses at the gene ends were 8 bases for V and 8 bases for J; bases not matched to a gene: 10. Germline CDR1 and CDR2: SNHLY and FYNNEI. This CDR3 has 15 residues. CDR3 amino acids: CASCLMGQGDEKLFF. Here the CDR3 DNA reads TGTGCCAGCTGCTTGATGGGACAGGGGGACGAAAAACTGTTTTTT.

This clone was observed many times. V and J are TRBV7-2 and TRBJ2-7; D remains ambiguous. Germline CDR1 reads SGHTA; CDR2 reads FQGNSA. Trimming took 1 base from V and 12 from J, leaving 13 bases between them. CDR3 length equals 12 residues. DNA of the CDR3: TGTGCCAGCAGCTTAGGGGCACCTCAGCTGTACTTC. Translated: CASSLGAPQLYF.

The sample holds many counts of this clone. The CDR3 region is CASSPLGGGSNQPQHF. The DNA for the CDR3 is TGCGCCAGCAGCCCCCTAGGCGGAGGGAGCAATCAGCCCCAGCATTTT. This chain links TRBV4-1 with TRBJ1-5; D gene ambiguous. CDR3 length: 16 amino acids. CDR1 and CDR2 from the germline V gene are MGHRA and YSYEKL. V was clipped by 4 bases and J by 1 base, with 14 bases between them.

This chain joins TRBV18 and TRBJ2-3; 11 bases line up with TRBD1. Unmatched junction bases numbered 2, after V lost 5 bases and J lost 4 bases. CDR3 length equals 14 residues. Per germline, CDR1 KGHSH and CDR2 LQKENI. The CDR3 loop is CASSWTGGPDTQYF. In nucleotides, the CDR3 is TGTGCCAGCTCATGGACAGGGGGCCCAGATACGCAGTATTTT.

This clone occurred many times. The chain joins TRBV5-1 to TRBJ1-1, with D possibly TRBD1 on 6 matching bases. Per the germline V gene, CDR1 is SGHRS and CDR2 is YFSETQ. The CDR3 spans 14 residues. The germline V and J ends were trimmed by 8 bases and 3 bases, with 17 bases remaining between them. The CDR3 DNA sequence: TGCGCCAGTACTCTCTCGGGGGGCGACACTGAAGCTTTCTTT. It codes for CASTLSGGDTEAFF.

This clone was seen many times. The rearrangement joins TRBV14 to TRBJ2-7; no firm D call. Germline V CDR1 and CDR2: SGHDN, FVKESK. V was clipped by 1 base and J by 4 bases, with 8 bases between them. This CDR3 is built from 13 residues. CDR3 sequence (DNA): TGTGCCAGCAGCCAAGTGTTGAGATACGAGCAGTACTTC. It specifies CASSQVLRYEQYF.

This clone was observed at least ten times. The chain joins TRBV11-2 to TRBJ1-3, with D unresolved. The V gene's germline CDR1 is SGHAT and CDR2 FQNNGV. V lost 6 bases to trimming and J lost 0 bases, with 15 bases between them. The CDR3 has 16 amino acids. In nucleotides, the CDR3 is TGTGCCAGCAGTTCCATTCTGGGCTCCTCTGGAAACACCATATATTTT. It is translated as CASSSILGSSGNTIYF.

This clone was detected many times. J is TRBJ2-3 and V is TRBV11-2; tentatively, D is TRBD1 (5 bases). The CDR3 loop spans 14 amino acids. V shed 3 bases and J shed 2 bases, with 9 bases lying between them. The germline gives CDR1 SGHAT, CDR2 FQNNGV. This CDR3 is CASSLGPTTDTQYF. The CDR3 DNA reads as TGTGCCAGCAGCTTGGGGCCGACCACAGATACGCAGTATTTT.

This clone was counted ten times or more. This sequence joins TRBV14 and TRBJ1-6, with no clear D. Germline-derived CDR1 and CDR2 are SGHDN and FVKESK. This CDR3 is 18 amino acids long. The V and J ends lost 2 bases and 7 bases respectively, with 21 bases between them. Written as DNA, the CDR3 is TGTGCCAGCAGCCAAAGATGGGGTTTGGGAGCCGCGAATTCACCCCTCCACTTT. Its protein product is CASSQRWGLGAANSPLHF.

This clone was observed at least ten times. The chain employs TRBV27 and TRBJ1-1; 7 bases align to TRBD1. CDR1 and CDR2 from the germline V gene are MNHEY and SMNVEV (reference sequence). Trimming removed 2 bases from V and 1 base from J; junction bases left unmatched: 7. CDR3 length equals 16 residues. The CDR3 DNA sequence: TGTGCCAGCAGTTTACTGGGCAGGGGGTGGAACACTGAAGCTTTCTTT. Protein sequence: CASSLLGRGWNTEAFF.

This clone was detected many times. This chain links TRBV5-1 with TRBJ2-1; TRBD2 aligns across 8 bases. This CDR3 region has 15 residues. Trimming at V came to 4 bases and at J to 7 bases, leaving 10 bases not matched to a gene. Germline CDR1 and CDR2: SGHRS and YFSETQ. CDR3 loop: CASSPEGGGINEQFF. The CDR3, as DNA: TGCGCCAGCAGCCCGGAGGGCGGGGGGATAAATGAGCAGTTCTTC.

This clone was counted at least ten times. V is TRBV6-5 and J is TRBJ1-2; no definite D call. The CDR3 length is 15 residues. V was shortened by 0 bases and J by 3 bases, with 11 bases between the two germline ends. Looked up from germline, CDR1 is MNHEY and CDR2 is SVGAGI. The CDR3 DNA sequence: TGTGCCAGCAGTTACTCGAGGGTCCGGGACTATGGCTACACCTTC. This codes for CASSYSRVRDYGYTF.

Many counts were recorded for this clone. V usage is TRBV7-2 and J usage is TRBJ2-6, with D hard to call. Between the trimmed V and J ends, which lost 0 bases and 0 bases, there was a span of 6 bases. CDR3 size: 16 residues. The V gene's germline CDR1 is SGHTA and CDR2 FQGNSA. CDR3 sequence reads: CASSLAPGSGANVLTF. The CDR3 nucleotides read TGTGCCAGCAGCTTAGCACCCGGCTCTGGGGCCAACGTCCTGACTTTC.

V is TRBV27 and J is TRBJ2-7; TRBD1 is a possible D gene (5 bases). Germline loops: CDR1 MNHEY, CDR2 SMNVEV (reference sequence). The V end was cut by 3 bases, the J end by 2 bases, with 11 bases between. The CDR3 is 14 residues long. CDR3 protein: CASSFRQGTYEQYF. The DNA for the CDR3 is TGTGCCAGCAGTTTCAGGCAGGGCACCTACGAGCAGTACTTC.

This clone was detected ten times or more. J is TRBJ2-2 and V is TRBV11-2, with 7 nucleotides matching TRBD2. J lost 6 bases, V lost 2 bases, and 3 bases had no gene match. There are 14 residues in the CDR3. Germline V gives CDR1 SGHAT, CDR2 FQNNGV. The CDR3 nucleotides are TGTGCCAGCAGCTTATCTGGGGGGGCCGGGGAGCTGTTTTTT. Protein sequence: CASSLSGGAGELFF.